Presented here are 13 T cell receptor beta chains from one specimen sequenced in a study of CD8+CD57+ T cells in acquired aplastic anemia. Both TCR beta VDJ combination and CDR3 sequence profiling were carried out. Genomic DNA was the template for this profiling. MiXCR was run by TCRdb on the reads, yielding one entry per CDR3 protein. The sample shows about 180,000 distinct CDR3 sequences, more than 60% of them seen only once. The sequenced patients had an expansion of CD8+CD57+ cells seen by flow cytometry. Sequencing input: sorted CD4+, CD8+, or CD8+CD57+ T cells (not recorded which) from PBMCs. The receptors shown here come from a human donor with aplastic anemia.

This clonotype was recorded once. Likely a read error: the CDR3 ends without its conserved phenylalanine or tryptophan. The chain is built from TRBV15 and TRBJ2-7; D gene ambiguous. CDR1 is LNHNV, CDR2 YYDKDF, per germline (reference sequence). CDR3 length: 13 residues. V lost 0 bases and J lost 6, with 9 bases in between. The CDR3 protein is CATSRDHIIEQYL. The CDR3 DNA follows: TGTGCCACCAGCAGAGATCATATCATCGAGCAGTACTTA.

Regarding this clonotype: No conserved phenylalanine or tryptophan is present at the end of the CDR3, so a read error is the likely explanation. The genes are TRBV5-1 and TRBJ2-7; the D gene is possibly TRBD1 (6 bases). Trimming took 0 bases from V and 2 from J, leaving 12 bases between them. Looked up from germline, CDR1 is SGHRS and CDR2 is YFSETQ. The CDR3 runs to 15 residues. The CDR3 nucleotides read TGCGCCAGCAGCTTGGGGACAGCCACAACCTACGAGCAGTACCTC. This encodes CASSLGTATTYEQYL.

V and J are TRBV13 and TRBJ2-7; D is unclear. The CDR3 extends over 12 amino acids. The germline V and J ends were trimmed by 0 bases and 7 bases, with 7 bases remaining between them. The germline V gene has CDR1 PRHDT and CDR2 FYEKMQ (reference sequence). The CDR3 nucleotides are TGTGCCAGCAGCTTAGGCCTGGGTGAGCAGTACTTC. Protein product: CASSLGLGEQYF.

V and J are TRBV2 and TRBJ1-2; no reliable D call. CDR3 size: 13 residues. V lost 1 base, J lost 5 bases, and 8 bases lay in between. In germline, CDR1 is SNHLY, CDR2 FYNNEI. The CDR3 spells CASSEGTGYGYTF. As DNA, the CDR3 is TGTGCCAGCAGTGAAGGGACTGGATATGGCTACACCTTC. Combining the CDR3 with reference TRBV2 and TRBJ1-2 gives the whole variable domain EPEVTQTPSHQVTQMGQEVILRCVPISNHLYFYWYRQILGQKVEFLVSFYNNEISEKSEIFDDQFSVERPDGSNFTLKIRSTKLEDSAMYFCASSEGTGYGYTFGSGTRLTVV.

In its sample, this clonotype was seen many times. The genes are TRBV5-6 and TRBJ1-6, with D unclear. CDR3 length: 14 residues. Deletions cut 4 bases from V and 8 bases from J, with 13 bases between. Germline CDR1 reads SGHDT; CDR2 reads YYEEEE. This chain's CDR3 is CASSLDLRDSPLHF. The DNA of the CDR3 is TGTGCCAGCAGCCTCGACCTGAGGGATTCACCCCTCCACTTT.

This chain connects TRBV7-6 to TRBJ2-7; tentative D call: TRBD2 (5 bases). The ends were cut back, 4 bases at V and 4 bases at J, with 8 bases in the middle. Germline CDR1 is SGHVS and CDR2 is FNYEAQ. This CDR3 has 12 amino acids. The CDR3 sequence is CASSSGLYEQYF. CDR3 coding DNA: TGTGCCAGCAGCTCGGGATTGTACGAGCAGTACTTC.

This rearrangement joins TRBV5-1 to TRBJ2-1, with 9 bases identical to TRBD1. Trimming took 2 bases from V and 8 from J; bases not matched to a gene: 2. Germline CDR1 SGHRS, CDR2 YFSETQ. CDR3 length: 13 residues. The CDR3 sequence is CASSFRQGDEQFF. The CDR3 DNA reads as TGCGCCAGCAGCTTCCGACAGGGGGATGAGCAGTTCTTC.

The rearrangement uses TRBV20-1 and TRBJ2-7; D not resolved. V lost 2 bases, J lost 4 bases, and 3 bases lay in between. The CDR3 is made up of 10 amino acids. Germline V gene data show CDR1 as DFQATT and CDR2 as SNEGSKA (reference sequence). The CDR3, as DNA: TGCAGTGCTAGAATATACGAGCAGTACTTC. It yields the protein CSARIYEQYF.

As concerns this clonotype: Sequence at one end of the junction differs from germline and may be a read error. V and J are TRBV5-1 and TRBJ2-5, with D unresolved. Per the germline V gene, CDR1 is SGHRS and CDR2 is YFSETQ. The CDR3 has 14 residues. This CDR3 is CAGSLGREQETQYF. As DNA, the CDR3 is TGTGCCGGCAGCTTAGGCCGCGAACAAGAGACCCAGTACTTC.

The chain has TRBV29-1 and TRBJ2-7, with a possible D match to TRBD1 (6 bases). V was trimmed by 7 bases and J by 3 bases, leaving 22 bases between them. CDR3 size: 15 residues. Germline CDR1 and CDR2: SQVTM and ANQGSEA. The CDR3 here is CSGVQGGLDRYEQYF. DNA for the CDR3: TGCAGCGGGGTCCAAGGGGGTTTGGACCGCTACGAGCAGTACTTC.

Many counts were recorded for this clonotype. This rearrangement joins TRBV25-1 to TRBJ2-5; the D gene is possibly TRBD2 (5 bases). This CDR3 contains 16 residues. V was trimmed by 2 bases and J by 4 bases, leaving 17 bases between them. The germline V gene has CDR1 MGHDK and CDR2 SYGVNS. The DNA for the CDR3 is TGTGCCAGCAGTGAAGGGGAGTTAGGAGTAGGAGAGACCCAGTACTTC. This translates into CASSEGELGVGETQYF. The full variable domain, in which reference TRBV25-1 and TRBJ2-5 provide the parts outside the CDR3, is EADIYQTPRYLVIGTGKKITLECSQTMGHDKMYWYQQDPGMELHLIHYSYGVNSTEKGDLSSESTVSRIRTEHFPLTLESARPSHTSQYLCASSEGELGVGETQYFGPGTRLLVL.

In its sample, this clonotype was seen many times. V gene TRBV5-1 combines with J gene TRBJ1-5; 8 bases agree with TRBD1. Unmatched junction bases numbered 3, after V lost 0 bases and J lost 7 bases. This CDR3 contains 14 residues. Germline V gene sequence: CDR1 SGHRS, CDR2 YFSETQ. The CDR3 spells CASSLGQGAQPQHF. CDR3 sequence (DNA): TGCGCCAGCAGCTTGGGGCAGGGGGCGCAGCCCCAGCATTTT.

For the CDR3, the DNA is TGTGCCAGCAGTTTAGCAGGGTGGACTGAAGCTTTCTTT. Encoded protein: CASSLAGWTEAFF. The chain recombines TRBV27 with TRBJ1-1, with a weak D call TRBD1 (5 bases). The V and J ends lost 2 bases and 5 bases respectively, with 9 bases between them. CDR3 length: 13 amino acids. Germline lookup yields CDR1 MNHEY and CDR2 SMNVEV (reference sequence).